The rows below give T cell receptor beta chains drawn from one sample of a study of regulatory T cells in long-lasting Graves disease. Each CDR3 protein gets one entry after TCRdb re-called the multiplex PCR reads with MiXCR. The data show approximately 270,000 distinct CDR3 sequences, with 18% seen just once and around 15% held by the top ten. These data were likewise used in another study, on T cells in Graves' hyperthyroidism and ophthalmopathy.

Sample: peripheral blood mononuclear cells (PBMCs), taken at new diagnosis, from a patient treated with antithyroid drugs. The receptors stem from a woman younger than 45 with Graves disease. Both conserved end residues are part of each CDR3. A D gene is named only where the DNA matches it firmly. Clone sizes are given selectively: once, few, many, or a class where the clone is expanded.

D: TRBD2
V: TRBV29-1
J: TRBJ2-3
size: many
DNA: TGCAGCGTTGACCCCAGCGGGGGGCCATTTAGCACAGATACGCAGTATTTT
CDR3: CSVDPSGGPFSTDTQYF

D: NA
V: TRBV27
J: TRBJ1-2
size: many
DNA: TGTGCCACAGCATACAGAGCTGATAACTATGGCTACACCTTC
CDR3: CATAYRADNYGYTF

D: NA
V: TRBV13
J: TRBJ1-1
size: many
DNA: TGTGCCAGCAGCCCCGGGGGGGGGCGGACTACTGAAGCTTTCTTT
CDR3: CASSPGGGRTTEAFF

D: NA
V: TRBV2
J: TRBJ1-4
size: many
DNA: TGTGCCAGCAGAGACGACCGATATAATGAAAAACTGTTTTTT
CDR3: CASRDDRYNEKLFF

D: NA
V: TRBV13
J: TRBJ1-6
size: many
DNA: TGTGCCAGCAGCTTCCGGGACAAACAATCGGGGGCGGCCTTT
CDR3: CASSFRDKQSGAAF

D: NA
V: TRBV5-4
J: TRBJ2-3
size: many
DNA: TGTGCCAGCAGCTTACGGGATGATACGCAGTATTTT
CDR3: CASSLRDDTQYF

D: NA
V: TRBV5-6
J: TRBJ2-5
size: many
DNA: TGTGCCAGCAGCTCGCGGACCTGGTACCAAGAGACCCAGTACTTC
CDR3: CASSSRTWYQETQYF

D: NA
V: TRBV6-1
J: TRBJ1-1
size: many
DNA: TGTGCCAGCGGACAGATTGGCACTGAAGCTTTCTTT
CDR3: CASGQIGTEAFF

D: TRBD1
V: TRBV2
J: TRBJ1-5
size: many
DNA: TGTGCCAGCAGTGGGGGACAGGGGGACCAGCCCCAGCATTTT
CDR3: CASSGGQGDQPQHF

D: NA
V: TRBV6-1
J: TRBJ2-1
size: NA
DNA: TGTGCCAGCACCCCCACAGGGTTCTACAATGAGCAGTTCTTC
CDR3: CASTPTGFYNEQFF

D: NA
V: TRBV12-3/TRBV12-4
J: TRBJ2-3
size: many
DNA: TGTGCCAGCAGTTACTCAGATACGCAGTATTTT
CDR3: CASSYSDTQYF

D: NA
V: TRBV5-4
J: TRBJ2-2
size: few
DNA: TGTGCCAGCAGGCCAGAGAGGGGCGAATACACCGGGGAGCTGTTTTTT
CDR3: CASRPERGEYTGELFF

D: TRBD1
V: TRBV12-5
J: TRBJ2-5
size: many
DNA: TGTGCTAGTGGTTTGCCACGACAGGGCCAAGAGACCCAGTACTTC
CDR3: CASGLPRQGQETQYF

D: TRBD1
V: TRBV5-1
J: TRBJ1-1
size: many
DNA: TGTGCCAGCAGCTTTCAGGGGGAGAACACTGAAGCTTTCTTT
CDR3: CASSFQGENTEAFF

D: NA
V: TRBV6-1
J: TRBJ1-6
size: NA
DNA: TGTGCCAGCAGTCACCAACTCTCCGGGACAAGGCCTTCACCCCTCCACTTT
CDR3: CASSHQLSGTRPSPLHF

D: NA
V: TRBV12-3/TRBV12-4
J: TRBJ1-1
size: many
DNA: TGTGCCAGCAGTTTAGCGGCGGCCACTGAAGCTTTCTTT
CDR3: CASSLAAATEAFF

D: NA
V: TRBV2
J: TRBJ2-3
size: many
DNA: TGTGCCAGCTCAAGTGGCACAGATACGCAGTATTTT
CDR3: CASSSGTDTQYF

D: NA
V: TRBV20-1
J: TRBJ2-7
size: many
DNA: TGCAGTGCTAGAAGAGGGGCAAGGAGCTACGAGCAGTACTTC
CDR3: CSARRGARSYEQYF

D: TRBD2
V: TRBV18
J: TRBJ2-5
size: few
DNA: TGTGCCAGCTCCGGTAGCGGGGGAGGCCGAGAGACCCAGTACTTC
CDR3: CASSGSGGGRETQYF

D: TRBD2
V: TRBV7-2
J: TRBJ2-5
size: many
DNA: TGTGCCAGCAGCCGAGGACTAGCGGAGACCCAGTACTTC
CDR3: CASSRGLAETQYF

D: NA
V: TRBV7-9
J: TRBJ2-4
size: many
DNA: TGTGCCAGCGGGGAATCGGCGAGGAACCTTCAGTACTTC
CDR3: CASGESARNLQYF

D: NA
V: TRBV5-1
J: TRBJ2-3
size: NA
DNA: TGCGCCAGCAGCGGAGCCGTTCTTGGGAGCGCGGATACGCAGTATTTT
CDR3: CASSGAVLGSADTQYF

D: NA
V: TRBV7-6
J: TRBJ2-1
size: few
DNA: TGTGCCAGCAGCATCAAGGCTAGGGGGGGATTCGCCAATGAGCAGTTCTTC
CDR3: CASSIKARGGFANEQFF

D: NA
V: TRBV7-9
J: TRBJ2-5
size: many
DNA: TGTGCCAGCAGCTTAAGTCTGGCAGGGGAAGAGACCCAGTACTTC
CDR3: CASSLSLAGEETQYF

D: NA
V: TRBV27
J: TRBJ2-7
size: NA
DNA: TGTGCCAGCAGTGCCCGGACCTTAGGACCTATCTACGAGCAGTACTTC
CDR3: CASSARTLGPIYEQYF

D: TRBD1
V: TRBV20-1
J: TRBJ2-7
size: many
DNA: TGCAGTGCTGCCCCCAGGGGGCGTAACTACGAGCAGTACTTC
CDR3: CSAAPRGRNYEQYF

D: TRBD2
V: TRBV20-1
J: TRBJ2-3
size: NA
DNA: TGCAGTGCTAGATCCTACTCCGGGGGGTCGGATACGCAGTATTTT
CDR3: CSARSYSGGSDTQYF

D: TRBD1
V: TRBV2
J: TRBJ1-2
size: many
DNA: TGTGCCAGCAGTGAGGGACAGGGGGTAGGTGGCTACACCTTC
CDR3: CASSEGQGVGGYTF

D: NA
V: TRBV7-9
J: TRBJ1-3
size: many
DNA: TGTGCCAGCAGCCCTAGGAACTCTGGAAACACCATATATTTT
CDR3: CASSPRNSGNTIYF

D: NA
V: TRBV4-2
J: TRBJ1-3
size: NA
DNA: TGTGCCAGCAGCCAAGATCGACTCTCGGGAAACACCATATATTTT
CDR3: CASSQDRLSGNTIYF

D: NA
V: TRBV27
J: TRBJ2-7
size: many
DNA: TGTGCCAGCAGTTTGTACCCCCTCTACGAGCAGTACTTC
CDR3: CASSLYPLYEQYF

D: NA
V: TRBV20-1
J: TRBJ1-1
size: many
DNA: TGCAGTGCGACCCTCGGGGGGGCGAACACTGAAGCTTTCTTT
CDR3: CSATLGGANTEAFF

D: NA
V: TRBV29-1
J: TRBJ1-1
size: many
DNA: TGCAGCGGCGACCGAGACGGCCGTGAGGCTTTCTTT
CDR3: CSGDRDGREAFF

D: TRBD2
V: TRBV18
J: TRBJ2-1
size: many
DNA: TGTGCCAGCTCACCACCGGGACTAGCGGGGGTCTACAATGAGCAGTTCTTC
CDR3: CASSPPGLAGVYNEQFF

D: TRBD1
V: TRBV14
J: TRBJ2-7
size: many
DNA: TGTGCCAGCAGCCAAGGCATTTGGGACAGGGTAAACGAGCAGTACTTC
CDR3: CASSQGIWDRVNEQYF

D: TRBD2
V: TRBV20-1
J: TRBJ2-5
size: many
DNA: TGCAGTGCTGCCGGGACTAGCGGGGGGCTGCTACAAGAGACCCAGTACTTC
CDR3: CSAAGTSGGLLQETQYF

D: NA
V: TRBV6-1
J: TRBJ1-2
size: few
DNA: TGTGCCAGCAGCTTTGACGGAAACTATGGCTACACCTTC
CDR3: CASSFDGNYGYTF

D: TRBD2
V: TRBV20-1
J: TRBJ2-3
size: once
DNA: TGCAGTGCAAGTCCTCCAAGCGGGGGGGTGGATACGCAGTATTTT
CDR3: CSASPPSGGVDTQYF

D: NA
V: TRBV12-3/TRBV12-4
J: TRBJ2-7
size: many
DNA: TGTGCCAGCAGTTGGAGGGCGTACGAGCAGTACTTC
CDR3: CASSWRAYEQYF

D: TRBD2
V: TRBV12-3/TRBV12-4
J: TRBJ2-2
size: NA
DNA: TGTGCCAGCAGTTTAGGCGGGGGGCTGTTTTTT
CDR3: CASSLGGGLFF